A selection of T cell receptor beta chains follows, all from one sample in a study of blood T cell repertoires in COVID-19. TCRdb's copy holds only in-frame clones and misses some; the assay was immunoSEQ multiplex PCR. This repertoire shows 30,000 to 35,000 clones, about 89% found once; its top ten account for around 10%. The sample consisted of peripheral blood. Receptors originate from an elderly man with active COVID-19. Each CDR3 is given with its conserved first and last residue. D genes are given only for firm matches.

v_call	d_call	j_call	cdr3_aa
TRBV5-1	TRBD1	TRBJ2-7	CASSHATGRGAYEQYF
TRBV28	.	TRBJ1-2	CASSRPGRADTF
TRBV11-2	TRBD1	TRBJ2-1	CASSLDRDRVYNEQFF
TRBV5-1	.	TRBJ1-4	CASSLADGPRGTNEKLFF
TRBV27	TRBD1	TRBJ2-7	CASSRTGGYEQYF
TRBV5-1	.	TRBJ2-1	CASSLLALDEQFF
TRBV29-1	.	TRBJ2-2	CSVRSPGNTGELFF
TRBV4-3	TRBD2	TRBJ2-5	CASSLAGGGETQYF
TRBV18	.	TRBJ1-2	CASSLTGEDGYTF
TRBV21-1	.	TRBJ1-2	CASSRGGRHGYTF
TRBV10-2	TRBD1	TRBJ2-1	CAAWARPRHRGYNEQFF
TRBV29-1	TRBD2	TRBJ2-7	CSVLSGLFYEQYF
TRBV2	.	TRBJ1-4	CASSVLATNEKLFF
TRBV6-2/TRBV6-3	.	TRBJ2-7	CASSYRAPSYEQYF
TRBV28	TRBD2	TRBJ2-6	CASGGLASFSGANVLTF
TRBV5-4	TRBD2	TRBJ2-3	CASSPPLAGGTDTQYF
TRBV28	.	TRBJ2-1	CASSFLLDSKQFF
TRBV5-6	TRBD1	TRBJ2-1	CASSLWTGGTHNEQFF
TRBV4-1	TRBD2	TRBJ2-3	CASSRLAGMDTQYF
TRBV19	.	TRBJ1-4	CASSFSQGEKLFF
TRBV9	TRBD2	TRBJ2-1	CASSVAGGYINSGNEQFF
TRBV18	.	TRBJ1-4	CASSPGRQELEKLFF
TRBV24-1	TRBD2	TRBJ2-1	CATSDAGRNFNEQFF
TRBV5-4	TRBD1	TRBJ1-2	CASSIGQGRSNYGYTF
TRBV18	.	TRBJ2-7	CASSPSLGLKHEQYF
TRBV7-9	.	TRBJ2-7	CASSVTRGTSYEQYF
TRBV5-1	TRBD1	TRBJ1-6	CASSLDRGTNSPLHF
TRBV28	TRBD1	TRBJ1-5	CASLIGGGVGNQPQHF
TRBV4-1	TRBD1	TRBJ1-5	CASSQDQGDQPQHF
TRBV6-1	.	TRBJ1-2	CASSDHPFRGSDSYTF
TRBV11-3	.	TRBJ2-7	CASSLGEDREQYF
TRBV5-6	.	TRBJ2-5	CASSLGPRPGETQYF
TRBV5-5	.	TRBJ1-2	CASSFPGSNYGYTF
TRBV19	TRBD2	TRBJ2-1	CASSMMGLGSGVEQFF
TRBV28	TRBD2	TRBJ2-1	CASSKLGTSGNNEQFF
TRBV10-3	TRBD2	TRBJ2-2	CATVAGAWGELFF
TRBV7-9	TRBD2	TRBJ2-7	CASSLPSGTSGTSSYEQYF
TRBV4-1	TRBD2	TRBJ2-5	CASSQATGTSGTQETQYF
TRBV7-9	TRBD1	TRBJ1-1	CASSQGVPEAFF
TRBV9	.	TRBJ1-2	CASSVPGGINGYTF
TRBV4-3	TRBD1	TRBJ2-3	CASSHNRGIADTQYF
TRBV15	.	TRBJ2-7	CATSRREAAEQYF
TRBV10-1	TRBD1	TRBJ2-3	CASSAMDRNPDTQYF
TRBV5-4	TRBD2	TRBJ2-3	CASSLASGDTDTQYF
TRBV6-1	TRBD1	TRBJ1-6	CASSELQGAPLHF
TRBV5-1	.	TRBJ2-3	CASSLDGATDTQYF
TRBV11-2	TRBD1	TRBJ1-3	CASSGQVFSGNTIYF
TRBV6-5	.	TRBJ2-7	CASSYFEVQYF